This T cell receptor beta chain was recovered during a study of tissue T cells after allogeneic stem cell transplantation. This table comes from immunoSEQ multiplex PCR, and its TCRdb copy is limited to in-frame clones, with some not included. The sample consists of roughly 51,000 clones, around 70% of them appearing once. Study-level findings and limits: Alloreactivity or antigen specificity of tissue TCRs was not determined; some clones might be host cells.

This clone was counted a few times. The antigen remains unidentified. Gene names and germline match the mouse. The TCR originated in a pool of C57BL/6 mice in good health. The specimen was sorted cells pooled from one or two spleens.

Incomplete CDR3 DNA: TGTGCCAGCGTCCCTCAGCGGAACTATGCTGAGCAGTTC. Translated: CASVPQRNYAEQF. The complete CDR3 sequence is CASVPQRNYAEQFF. V and J are TRBV24 and TRBJ2-1; D remains unclear. With the read ending 1 residue before the CDR3 end, the germline J gene is used to fill in that end. CDR1 is KGHTA, CDR2 FRNEEI, per germline. This CDR3 contains 14 residues. The V and J ends lost 8 bases and 1 base respectively, with 12 bases between them.